Below, 27 T cell receptor beta chains from the same sample are listed, as sequenced in a study of blood T cells in healthy people across ages. The second PCR ran roughly 6 to 11 cycles with a sample-barcoded 5' primer and J-beta primers. TCRdb processed the 5' RACE reads anew with MiXCR; each CDR3 protein has one entry. This sample yields 1.5 million to 2 million distinct CDR3 sequences, of which around half are seen a single time; about 2.1% belongs to the top ten. What was sequenced was blood. These receptors were obtained from a woman between 35 and 50 years old in good health.

As DNA, the CDR3 is TGTGCCAGCAGTTCGCCGGCTAGCGCGCAGTATTTT. Protein: CASSSPASAQYF. V and J are TRBV28 and TRBJ2-3; maybe TRBD2 (6 bases). Trimming shortened V by 4 bases and J by 10 bases, and 12 bases separated the two germline ends. Germline CDR1 MDHEN, CDR2 SYDVKM. CDR3 length equals 12 residues.

This clonotype occurred a few times. This chain joins TRBV4-1 and TRBJ2-7, with 8 bases aligning to TRBD1. V lost 2 bases and J lost 2; bases outside the gene matches: 5. Germline assignment: CDR1 MGHRA and CDR2 YSYEKL. CDR3 length: 15 amino acids. CDR3 residues: CASSQTGTGAYEQYF. CDR3 sequence (DNA): TGCGCCAGCAGCCAAACCGGGACAGGCGCCTACGAGCAGTACTTC.

This CDR3 reads CASRHLYSNQPQHF. CDR3 nucleotides: TGTGCCAGCAGGCACCTTTATAGCAATCAGCCCCAGCATTTT. The J gene is TRBJ1-5, the V gene TRBV6-2 or TRBV6-3; D remains unclear. This CDR3 comprises 14 residues. Germline V gene data show CDR1 as MNHEY and CDR2 as SVGEGT. V lost 6 bases and J lost 0, with 9 bases in between.

The CDR3 sequence: CASGSPTGTVAKNIQYF. DNA of the CDR3: TGTGCTAGTGGTAGCCCCACCGGGACAGTAGCCAAAAACATTCAGTACTTC. The chain links TRBV12-5 to TRBJ2-4; TRBD1 matches at 7 bases. V lost 5 bases and J lost 0; bases outside the gene matches: 10. CDR1 is LGHNT, CDR2 FRNRAP, per germline. The CDR3 covers 17 residues.

This chain links TRBV3-1 with TRBJ2-7; 11 bases are a match to TRBD2. V dropped 3 bases and J dropped 12; count of bases not matched to a gene: 25. CDR1 LGHDT and CDR2 YNNKEL come from the germline V gene (reference sequence). This CDR3 is 19 amino acids long. CDR3 region: CASSHGLAGTYLLQETRYF. Here the CDR3 DNA reads TGTGCCAGCAGCCACGGACTAGCGGGTACCTACCTCCTACAAGAGACCCGGTACTTC.

J is TRBJ2-5 and V is TRBV20-1, with 10 bases lining up with TRBD2. In germline, CDR1 is DFQATT, CDR2 SNEGSKA (reference sequence). With 0 bases clipped from V and 6 bases from J, the junction kept 10 bases outside the gene matches. CDR3 length: 16 amino acids. DNA for the CDR3: TGCAGTGCTAGAGATGTGTTGCTAGCGGGGGATCAGACCCAGTACTTC. It specifies CSARDVLLAGDQTQYF.

The rearrangement links TRBV7-9 to TRBJ2-1; the match to TRBD2 covers 7 bases. From germline, CDR1 is SEHNR and CDR2 FQNEAQ (reference sequence). V shed 1 base, J shed 10 bases, and the junction held 16 bases outside the gene matches. The length of the CDR3 is 17 residues. The CDR3: CASSLVGPAGLGPEQFF. The CDR3 bases are TGTGCCAGCAGCTTAGTGGGTCCAGCGGGGCTGGGTCCGGAGCAGTTCTTC.

The sample holds a few counts of this clonotype. The J gene is TRBJ1-2, the V gene TRBV5-1; maybe TRBD1 (5 bases). The length of the CDR3 is 14 residues. Trimming took off 0 bases at V and 3 bases at J, with 9 bases between the two ends. Germline V gives CDR1 SGHRS, CDR2 YFSETQ. The CDR3 nucleotides are TGCGCCAGCAGCTTGGGACAGATCTACTATGGCTACACCTTC. This sequence encodes CASSLGQIYYGYTF.

This clonotype was detected a few times. The chain couples TRBV20-1 to TRBJ2-3; D not resolved. Per the germline V gene, CDR1 is DFQATT and CDR2 is SNEGSKA (reference sequence). Deletions cut 6 bases from V and 0 bases from J, with 34 bases between. The CDR3 consists of 21 residues. The CDR3 DNA reads TGCAGTGCCGAATCTTTTTTATGGGGTGCTGTTCGACACCTAAGCACAGATACGCAGTATTTT. It translates to CSAESFLWGAVRHLSTDTQYF.

The chain employs TRBV20-1 and TRBJ1-1, with unresolved D. This CDR3 region has 14 residues. Germline V gives CDR1 DFQATT, CDR2 SNEGSKA (reference sequence). The V end lost 2 bases, the J end lost 1 base, and 11 bases lay between the germline ends. Here the CDR3 reads CSARSTNKNTEAFF. The DNA for the CDR3 is TGCAGTGCTAGATCGACAAACAAGAACACTGAAGCTTTCTTT.

This clonotype was observed a handful of times. This chain connects TRBV2 to TRBJ2-7; 9 bases line up with TRBD2. The germline gives CDR1 SNHLY, CDR2 FYNNEI. The CDR3 runs to 18 residues. Trimming cost V 9 bases and J 7 bases; bases outside gene matches: 25. CDR3 sequence (DNA): TGTGCCAGGCGGGGCGGCGGGGGGGACCCAAGCTCCTACAATGAGCAGTACTTC. It codes for CARRGGGGDPSSYNEQYF.

The chain combines TRBV6-2 or TRBV6-3 with TRBJ1-1, with D unclear. This CDR3 region has 15 residues. The V and J ends lost 0 bases and 0 bases respectively, with 8 bases between them. The germline CDR1 and CDR2 sequences are MNHEY and SVGEGT. The CDR3 bases are TGTGCCAGCAGTTACTCTGGCAGCTTGAACACTGAAGCTTTCTTT. Protein sequence: CASSYSGSLNTEAFF.

The gene calls are TRBV12-3 or TRBV12-4 and TRBJ2-5; D may correspond to TRBD1 or TRBD2 (5 bases each). Trimming removed 0 bases from V and 1 base from J, with 18 bases in between. The CDR3 runs 18 residues. CDR3 nucleotides: TGTGCCAGCAGTTTAGCGGGGCTTTATCGGGACCGCCAAGAGACCCAGTACTTC. Translated, it gives CASSLAGLYRDRQETQYF.

The gene calls are TRBV29-1 and TRBJ2-7, with TRBD2 matching 7 bases. The J call is uncertain, as TRBJ2-5 better fits the DNA end. This CDR3 has 12 residues. Germline V gene data show CDR1 as SQVTM and CDR2 as ANQGSEA. The DNA of the CDR3 is TGCAGCGTTCGCTGGGGGGGGGAGACCCAGTACTTC. Translated: CSVRWGGETQYF.

This rearrangement joins TRBV7-2 to TRBJ1-6; 8 bases map to TRBD1. Trimming cost V 0 bases and J 11 bases; bases outside gene matches: 6. CDR3 length: 15 amino acids. Germline V lookup: CDR1 SGHTA, CDR2 FQGNSA. CDR3: CASSLATGVNPPLHF. Written as DNA, the CDR3 is TGTGCCAGCAGCTTAGCGACAGGGGTCAATCCACCCCTCCACTTT.

The chain has TRBV12-3 or TRBV12-4 and TRBJ1-4, with D hard to call. V was shortened by 2 bases and J by 8 bases, with 12 bases between the two germline ends. The CDR3 is 14 amino acids. DNA for the CDR3: TGTGCCAGCAGTTTATGGACGGAGGAGGAAAAACTGTTTTTT. This encodes CASSLWTEEEKLFF.

This chain connects TRBV3-1 to TRBJ2-1; D is possibly TRBD1 or TRBD2 (5 bases each). CDR1 and CDR2 from the germline V gene are LGHDT and YNNKEL (reference sequence). Trimming pared 4 bases from V and 6 bases from J, leaving 16 bases between. The CDR3 is made up of 15 amino acids. The CDR3 DNA reads TGTGCCAGCAGCCCCGGGGACCCTCACCGCAATGAGCAGTTCTTC. It yields the protein CASSPGDPHRNEQFF.

This chain joins TRBV9 and TRBJ2-3; the D gene is possibly TRBD1 (5 bases). The V and J ends lost 7 bases and 0 bases respectively, with 9 bases between them. Germline values: CDR1 SGDLS, CDR2 YYNGEE. There are 13 residues in the CDR3. CDR3: CASGAISTDTQYF. Written as DNA, the CDR3 is TGTGCCAGCGGGGCGATTAGCACAGATACGCAGTATTTT.

The J gene is TRBJ2-5, the V gene TRBV5-6; 10 nucleotides match TRBD1. Looked up from germline, CDR1 is SGHDT and CDR2 is YYEEEE. V shed 4 bases and J 5 bases; nucleotides not matched to a gene: 11. The CDR3 runs 16 residues. CDR3: CASSGTLGTGEETQYF. In DNA, the CDR3 is TGTGCCAGCAGCGGGACGCTCGGGACAGGGGAGGAGACCCAGTACTTC.

The chain combines TRBV3-1 with TRBJ2-5; TRBD2 agrees at 8 bases. This CDR3 contains 15 residues. V lost 3 bases to trimming and J lost 5 bases; unmatched junction nucleotides: 8. The germline CDR1 and CDR2 sequences are LGHDT and YNNKEL (reference sequence). CDR3 region: CASSQRAGAQETQYF. The CDR3 DNA reads TGTGCCAGCAGCCAGAGAGCGGGGGCCCAGGAGACCCAGTACTTC.

V and J are TRBV6-1 and TRBJ2-1; TRBD1 matches at 11 bases. Trimming removed 6 bases from V and 9 bases from J; junction bases left unmatched: 16. Germline V gene lookup returns CDR1 MNHNS and CDR2 SASEGT. The CDR3 length is 17 residues. The CDR3 here is CASSEHSGTGGTSEQFF. CDR3 DNA: TGTGCCAGCAGCGAACACTCCGGGACAGGGGGGACAAGTGAGCAGTTCTTC.

In its sample, this clonotype was seen once. The rearrangement links TRBV29-1 to TRBJ1-2; the match to TRBD1 covers 10 bases. Per germline, CDR1 SQVTM and CDR2 ANQGSEA. The CDR3 has 14 residues. The ends lost 5 bases at V and 3 bases at J; junction bases unmatched: 6. The DNA for the CDR3 is TGCAGCGTTACGGGACAGGGGAAGCACTATGGCTACACCTTC. Protein sequence: CSVTGQGKHYGYTF.

CDR3: CASSLSGGVNAGANVLTF. The CDR3 nucleotides read TGTGCCAGCAGTTTATCCGGGGGGGTGAATGCTGGGGCCAACGTCCTGACTTTC. V gene TRBV28 combines with J gene TRBJ2-6, with 8 bases fitting TRBD2. The CDR3 covers 18 residues. CDR1 and CDR2 from the germline V gene are MDHEN and SYDVKM. V lost 1 base to trimming and J lost 2 bases; unmatched junction nucleotides: 7.

In this sample, this clonotype turned up many times. V and J are TRBV7-2 and TRBJ2-7; D gene uncertain. V was pared by 1 base and J by 9 bases, with 10 bases between. In germline, CDR1 is SGHTA, CDR2 FQGNSA. The CDR3 has 12 amino acids. DNA of the CDR3: TGTGCCAGCAGCTTAGGGGATTTCGGGCAGTACTTC. It encodes CASSLGDFGQYF.

In the case of this clonotype: One junction end does not reproduce the germline sequence, and a read error may be involved. The genes are TRBV20-1 and TRBJ2-5; 8 positions agree with TRBD1. Germline lookup yields CDR1 DFQATT and CDR2 SNEGSKA (reference sequence). The CDR3 loop spans 15 amino acids. The CDR3 loop reads CSAGDLGQGVGTQYF. In nucleotides, the CDR3 is TGCAGTGCTGGAGATCTAGGACAGGGCGTAGGGACCCAGTACTTC.

This clonotype showed up just a few times. The gene calls are TRBV7-9 and TRBJ2-5, with 8 positions matching TRBD2. The CDR3 contains 16 residues. The germline V gene has CDR1 SEHNR and CDR2 FQNEAQ (reference sequence). V lost 1 base to trimming and J lost 5 bases; unmatched junction nucleotides: 9. Written as DNA, the CDR3 is TGTGCCAGCAGCTTAGGGCAACTAGCGGAGGGGGAGACCCAGTACTTC. This translates into CASSLGQLAEGETQYF.

This sequence joins TRBV7-2 and TRBJ1-6; TRBD1 is a possible D gene (5 bases). V shed 5 bases and J shed 6 bases, with 14 bases lying between them. Germline V gene lookup returns CDR1 SGHTA and CDR2 FQGNSA. There are 15 residues in the CDR3. The CDR3 loop reads CASSIPDSTNSPLHF. DNA for the CDR3: TGTGCCAGCAGCATTCCCGACAGCACTAATTCACCCCTCCACTTT.